This T cell receptor (beta chain) was recorded in a study of blood T cell repertoires in COVID-19. In the study overall: From the United States, Italy and Spain came samples of acute and convalescent COVID-19. In each case, the material was cDNA or gDNA derived from T cells, B-cell-depleted T cells, or PBMCs.

Germline-derived CDR1 and CDR2 are ENHRY and SYGVKD. The length of the CDR3 is 14 residues. V trimming: 2 bases; J trimming: 8 bases; junction bases outside the gene matches: 5. Original analysis: From reference gene primer amplification, estimates of nucleated cell counts were derived. TCRdb keeps only in-frame clones here, not all; method: immunoSEQ multiplex PCR. V, J and clone size are those of that table, while D and trimming were read from the DNA. The repertoire holds 200,000 to 250,000 clones, 70% to 90% seen once, with 3% in the top ten. The sample comprised peripheral blood. V gene TRBV10-3 combines with J gene TRBJ2-1; 8 bases map to TRBD2. This receptor was obtained from a man younger than 30 with active or convalescent COVID-19. CDR3 bases: TGTGCCATCAGTGAGGAGATAGCGGGGCATGAGCAGTTCTTC. This translates into CAISEEIAGHEQFF.